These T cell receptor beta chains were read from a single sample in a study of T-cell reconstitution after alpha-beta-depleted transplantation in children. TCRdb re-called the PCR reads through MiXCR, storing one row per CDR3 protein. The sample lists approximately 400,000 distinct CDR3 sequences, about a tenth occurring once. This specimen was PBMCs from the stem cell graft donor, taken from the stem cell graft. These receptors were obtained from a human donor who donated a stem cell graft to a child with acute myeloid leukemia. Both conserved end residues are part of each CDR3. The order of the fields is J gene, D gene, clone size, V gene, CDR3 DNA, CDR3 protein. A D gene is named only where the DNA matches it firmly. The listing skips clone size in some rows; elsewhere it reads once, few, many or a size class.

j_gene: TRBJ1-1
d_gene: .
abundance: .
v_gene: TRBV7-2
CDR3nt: TGTGCCAGCAGTCCCGCCCAGGAATACACTGAAGCTTTCTTT
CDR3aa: CASSPAQEYTEAFF

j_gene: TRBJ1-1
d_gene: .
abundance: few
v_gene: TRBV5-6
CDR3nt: TGTGCCAGCAGCATCATAGGGGCCTCTATGAACACTGAAGCTTTCTTT
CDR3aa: CASSIIGASMNTEAFF

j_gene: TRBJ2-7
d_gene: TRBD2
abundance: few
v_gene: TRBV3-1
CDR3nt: TGTGCCAGCAGCCAAAGCAGGACTAGCGGCTCCTACGAGCAGTACTTC
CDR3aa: CASSQSRTSGSYEQYF

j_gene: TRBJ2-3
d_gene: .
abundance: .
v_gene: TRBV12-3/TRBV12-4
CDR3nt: TGTGCCAGTGCGGGGCAAGCAGGGGATACGCAGTATTTT
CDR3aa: CASAGQAGDTQYF

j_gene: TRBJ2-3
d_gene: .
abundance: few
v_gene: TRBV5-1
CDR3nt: TGCGCCAGCAGCACAAGGACCCATTCGGATACGCAGTATTTT
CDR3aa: CASSTRTHSDTQYF

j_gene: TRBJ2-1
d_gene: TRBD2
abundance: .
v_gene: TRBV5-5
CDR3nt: TGTGCCAGCAGCCGACGAATAGCGGGAACCTACAATGAGCAGTTCTTC
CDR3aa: CASSRRIAGTYNEQFF

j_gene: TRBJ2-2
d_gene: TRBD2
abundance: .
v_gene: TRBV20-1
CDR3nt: TGCAGTGCTAGTACTAGCGGCACCGGGGAGCTGTTTTTT
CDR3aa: CSASTSGTGELFF

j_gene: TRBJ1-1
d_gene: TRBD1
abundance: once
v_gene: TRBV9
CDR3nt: TGTGCCAGCAGCGTAGCAGGGGTAGGAGGACAGGGGAACACTGAAGCTTTCTTT
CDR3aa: CASSVAGVGGQGNTEAFF

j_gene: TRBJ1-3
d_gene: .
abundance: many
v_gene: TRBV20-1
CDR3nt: TGCAGTGCTAGATCTGTCGGACGGCAAGACTCTGGAAACACCATATATTTT
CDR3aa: CSARSVGRQDSGNTIYF

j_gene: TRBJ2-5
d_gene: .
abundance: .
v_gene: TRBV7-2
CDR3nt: TGTGCCAGCGGGGGGTATTACCAAGAGACCCAGTACTTC
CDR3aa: CASGGYYQETQYF

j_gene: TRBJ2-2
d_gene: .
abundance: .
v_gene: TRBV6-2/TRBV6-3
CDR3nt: TGTGCCAGCAGTCTCCTAGCCGCCGGGGAGCTGTTTTTT
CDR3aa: CASSLLAAGELFF

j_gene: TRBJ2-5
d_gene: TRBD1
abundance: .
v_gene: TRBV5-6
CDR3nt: TGTGCCAGCAGCTCACCAAGGGACAGCCAAGAGACCCAGTACTTC
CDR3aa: CASSSPRDSQETQYF

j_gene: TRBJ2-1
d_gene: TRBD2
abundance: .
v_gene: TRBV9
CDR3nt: TGTGCCAGCAGCCTGGCCGGACTAGCCTACAATGAGCAGTTCTTC
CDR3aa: CASSLAGLAYNEQFF

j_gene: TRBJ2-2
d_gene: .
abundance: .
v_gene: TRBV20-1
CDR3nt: TGCAGTGCTTCGAAAGGGACTAACACCGGGGAGCTGTTTTTT
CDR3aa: CSASKGTNTGELFF

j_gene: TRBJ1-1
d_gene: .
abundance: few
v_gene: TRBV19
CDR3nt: TGTGCCAGTAGTAGTATTTCTTGGACCGGGGGCGATTCTGAAGCTTTCTTT
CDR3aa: CASSSISWTGGDSEAFF

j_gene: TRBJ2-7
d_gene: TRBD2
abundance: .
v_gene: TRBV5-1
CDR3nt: TGCGCCAGCAGCTTGTCTAGCGGGATTGGCGAGCAGTACTTC
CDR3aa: CASSLSSGIGEQYF

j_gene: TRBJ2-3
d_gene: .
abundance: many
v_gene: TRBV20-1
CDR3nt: TGCAGTGCTAGGTCCAGCATCACAGATACGCAGTATTTT
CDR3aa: CSARSSITDTQYF

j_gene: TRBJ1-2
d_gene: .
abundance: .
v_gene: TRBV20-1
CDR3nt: TGCAGTGCTACGGGACAAGCTAACTATGGCTACACCTTC
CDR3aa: CSATGQANYGYTF

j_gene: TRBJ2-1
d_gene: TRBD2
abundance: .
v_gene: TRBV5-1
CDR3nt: TGCGCCAGCAGCCCAACTAGCGGGGGGGTTTTTGAGCAGTTCTTC
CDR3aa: CASSPTSGGVFEQFF

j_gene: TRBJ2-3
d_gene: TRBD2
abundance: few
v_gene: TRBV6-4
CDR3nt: TGTGCCAGCAGCCCCCCCCTACTAGCGGGAGGGCCAAATACGCAGTATTTT
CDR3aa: CASSPPLLAGGPNTQYF

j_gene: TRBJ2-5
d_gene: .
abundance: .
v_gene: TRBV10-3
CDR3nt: TGTGCCATCACCGAGAGGGGCCCCGGGCAAGCGGAGACCCAGTACTTC
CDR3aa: CAITERGPGQAETQYF

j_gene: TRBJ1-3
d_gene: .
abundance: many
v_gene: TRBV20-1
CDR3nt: TGCAGTGCTAATTTGGCAGGGAATGGAAACACCATATATTTT
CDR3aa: CSANLAGNGNTIYF

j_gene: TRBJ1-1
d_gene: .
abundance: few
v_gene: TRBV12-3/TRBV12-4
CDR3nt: TGTGCCAGCAGTTTATATAGGGACACTGAAGCTTTCTTT
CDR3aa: CASSLYRDTEAFF

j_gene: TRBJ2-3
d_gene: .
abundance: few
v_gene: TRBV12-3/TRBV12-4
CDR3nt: TGTGCCAGCAGTTTAGGGACCCCGATGCGTAGCACAGATACGCAGTATTTT
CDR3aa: CASSLGTPMRSTDTQYF

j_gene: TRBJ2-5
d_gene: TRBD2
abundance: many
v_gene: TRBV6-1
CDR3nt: TGTGCCAGCAGTGAAAAGACTAGCGGGAGCCGAAGGGTCGGGGAGACCCAGTACTTC
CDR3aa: CASSEKTSGSRRVGETQYF

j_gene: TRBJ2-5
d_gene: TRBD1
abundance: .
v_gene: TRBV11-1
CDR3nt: TGTGCCAGCAGCCCCATGACAGGGGGAGAGACCCAGTACTTC
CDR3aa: CASSPMTGGETQYF

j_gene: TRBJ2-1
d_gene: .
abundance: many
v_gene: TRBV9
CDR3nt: TGTGCCAGCAGCGTAGGAGTAGTTGCGGGCTCCTACAATGAGCAGTTCTTC
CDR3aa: CASSVGVVAGSYNEQFF

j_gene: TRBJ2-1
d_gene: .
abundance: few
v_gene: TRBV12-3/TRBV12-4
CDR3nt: TGTGCCAGCACCCGAGCGGTTCCCTACAATGAGCAGTTCTTC
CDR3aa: CASTRAVPYNEQFF

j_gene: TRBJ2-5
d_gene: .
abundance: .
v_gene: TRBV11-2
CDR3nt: TGTGCCAGCAGCTTCGGAGGGACCCAGTACTTC
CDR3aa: CASSFGGTQYF

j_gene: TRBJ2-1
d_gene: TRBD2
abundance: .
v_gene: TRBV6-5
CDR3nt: TGTGCCAGCAGTTACGCAGTGACTAGCGGTTTATACAATGAGCAGTTCTTC
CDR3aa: CASSYAVTSGLYNEQFF

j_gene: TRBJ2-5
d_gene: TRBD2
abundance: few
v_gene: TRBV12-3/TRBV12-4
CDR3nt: TGTGCCAGCAGTTTTAGAGGTGGGACTAGGCCTCAAGAGACCCAGTACTTC
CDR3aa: CASSFRGGTRPQETQYF

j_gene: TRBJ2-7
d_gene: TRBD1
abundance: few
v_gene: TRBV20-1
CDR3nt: TGCAGTGCTAGTGGACAGGGGGTCGGCGAGCAGTACTTC
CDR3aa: CSASGQGVGEQYF

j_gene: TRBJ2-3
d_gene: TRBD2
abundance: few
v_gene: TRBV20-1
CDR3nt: TGCAGTGCTTCACCCGGGACTAGCGGGGGGGACTTCAACACAGATACGCAGTATTTT
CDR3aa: CSASPGTSGGDFNTDTQYF

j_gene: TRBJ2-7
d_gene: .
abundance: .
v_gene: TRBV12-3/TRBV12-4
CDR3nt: TGTGCCAGCAGTTTATCTACGGGAATCTCCTACGAGCAGTACTTC
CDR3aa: CASSLSTGISYEQYF

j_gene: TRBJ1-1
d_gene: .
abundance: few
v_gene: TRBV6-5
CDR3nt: TGTGCCAGCAGTTACTCCCCGGGGGCGCAGACTGAAGCTTTCTTT
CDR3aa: CASSYSPGAQTEAFF

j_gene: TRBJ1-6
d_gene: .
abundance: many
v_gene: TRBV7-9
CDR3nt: TGTGCCAGCAGCCCCCCTTGGGGGGCTAATTCACCCCTCCACTTT
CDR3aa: CASSPPWGANSPLHF

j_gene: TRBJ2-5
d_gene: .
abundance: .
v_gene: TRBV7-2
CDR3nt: TGTGCCAGCAGCTTTCAGGGGGAGACCCAGTACTTC
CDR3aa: CASSFQGETQYF

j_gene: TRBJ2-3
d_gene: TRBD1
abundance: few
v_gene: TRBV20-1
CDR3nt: TGCAGTGCAGAGGGACAGGGGTTGGAAGATACGCAGTATTTT
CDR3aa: CSAEGQGLEDTQYF

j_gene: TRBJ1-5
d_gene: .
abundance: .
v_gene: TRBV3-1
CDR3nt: TGTGCCAGCAGCCCGGGGGACAACAAGGGGGGGGTTAGCAATCAGCCCCAGCATTTT
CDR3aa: CASSPGDNKGGVSNQPQHF

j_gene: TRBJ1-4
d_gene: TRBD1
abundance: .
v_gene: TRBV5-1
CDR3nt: TGCGCCACCAAGATAACGGACAGGTGGAATGAAAAACTGTTTTTT
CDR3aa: CATKITDRWNEKLFF

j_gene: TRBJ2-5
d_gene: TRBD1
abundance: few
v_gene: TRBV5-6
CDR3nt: TGTGCCAGCAGCACGGGACAGGGGGAAGAGACCCAGTACTTC
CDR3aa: CASSTGQGEETQYF

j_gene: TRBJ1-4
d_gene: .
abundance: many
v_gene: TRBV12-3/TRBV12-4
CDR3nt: TGTGCCAGCAGTTTTGGGCCCGGGGCCACCACTAATGAAAAACTGTTTTTT
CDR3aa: CASSFGPGATTNEKLFF

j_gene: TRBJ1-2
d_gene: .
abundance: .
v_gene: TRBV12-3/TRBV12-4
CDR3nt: TGTGCCAGCAGTCCCAAGGACCCGGCGTACTATGGCTACACCTTC
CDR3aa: CASSPKDPAYYGYTF

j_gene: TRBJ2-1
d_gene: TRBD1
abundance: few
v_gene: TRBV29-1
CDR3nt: TGCAGCGCCACGGGGACAGGGGACAATGAGCAGTTCTTC
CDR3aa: CSATGTGDNEQFF

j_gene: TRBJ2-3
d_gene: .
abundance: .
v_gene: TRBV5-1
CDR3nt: TGCGCCAGCAGCTTGGGCTCCGGGCGGGCTAGCACAGATACGCAGTATTTT
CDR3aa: CASSLGSGRASTDTQYF

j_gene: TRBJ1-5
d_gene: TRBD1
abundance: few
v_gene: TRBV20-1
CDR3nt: TGCAGTGCAACGGGACAGCTTGATCAGCCCCAGCATTTT
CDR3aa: CSATGQLDQPQHF

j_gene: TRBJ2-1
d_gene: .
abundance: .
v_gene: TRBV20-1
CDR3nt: TGCAGTGCGTCGGCCTTTGTGGGATACAATGAGCAGTTCTTC
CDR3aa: CSASAFVGYNEQFF

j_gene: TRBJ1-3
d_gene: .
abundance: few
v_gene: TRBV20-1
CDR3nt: TGCAGTGCTATCGGGGGCTCTGGAAACACCATATATTTT
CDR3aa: CSAIGGSGNTIYF

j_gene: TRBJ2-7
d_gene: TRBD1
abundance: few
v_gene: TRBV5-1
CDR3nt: TGCGCCAGCAGCACCGGGACAGGGAATACCTACGAGCAGTACTTC
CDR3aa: CASSTGTGNTYEQYF

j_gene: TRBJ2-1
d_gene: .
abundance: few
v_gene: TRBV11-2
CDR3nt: TGTGCCAGCAGCGTCAATCACAATGAGCAGTTCTTC
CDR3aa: CASSVNHNEQFF

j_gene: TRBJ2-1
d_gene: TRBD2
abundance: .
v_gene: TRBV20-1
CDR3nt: TGCAGTGCTAGTGGGCGGGGGAGCTCCTACAATGAGCAGTTCTTC
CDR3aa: CSASGRGSSYNEQFF

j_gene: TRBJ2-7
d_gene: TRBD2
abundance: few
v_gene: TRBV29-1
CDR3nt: TGCAGCGTGGGGACTAGCGCGGAGTACGAGCAGTACTTC
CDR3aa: CSVGTSAEYEQYF

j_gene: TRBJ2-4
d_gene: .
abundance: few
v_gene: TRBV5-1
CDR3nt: TGCGCCAGCAGCTTGGGGACGCTAAACATTCAGTACTTC
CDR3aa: CASSLGTLNIQYF

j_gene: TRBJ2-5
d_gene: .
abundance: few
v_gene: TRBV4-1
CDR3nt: TGCGCCAGCAGCCAACTACAGCTTTCCCGAGAGACCCAGTACTTC
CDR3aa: CASSQLQLSRETQYF